Below are 21 T cell receptor beta chains sequenced from a single sample in a study of T-cell reconstitution after alpha-beta-depleted transplantation in children. The library targeted TCRbeta and was prepared with unique molecular identifiers. In TCRdb, the PCR reads were re-called with MiXCR into one record per CDR3 protein. The data contain around 450,000 distinct CDR3 sequences, under 20% of them singletons. This sample comprised PBMCs, mostly from graft donor cells, obtained 360 days after TCRalphabeta/CD19-depleted stem cell transplant. Receptors were obtained from a boy younger than two who had a stem cell transplant for Wiskott-Aldrich syndrome, so the T cells may come from the graft donor.

The chain employs TRBV7-2 and TRBJ2-2; D remains ambiguous. The V and J ends lost 5 bases and 5 bases respectively, with 18 bases between them. Germline V lookup: CDR1 SGHTA, CDR2 FQGNSA. This CDR3 is 16 amino acids long. The CDR3 DNA sequence: TGTGCCAGCAGCGCAGCCATGAGCCGAAGGACCGGGGAGCTGTTTTTT. This sequence encodes CASSAAMSRRTGELFF.

V and J are TRBV7-9 and TRBJ2-7; D is perhaps TRBD1 (5 bases). Trimming took 2 bases from V and 5 from J, leaving 7 bases between them. CDR3 length: 12 residues. Germline CDR1 reads SEHNR; CDR2 reads FQNEAQ (reference sequence). The DNA of the CDR3 is TGTGCCAGCAGCTTAAAGGGGAACGAGCAGTACTTC. Its translation: CASSLKGNEQYF.

This sequence joins TRBV11-2 and TRBJ2-3; TRBD2 matches 15 bases. This CDR3 contains 20 residues. The ends lost 1 base at V and 3 bases at J; junction bases unmatched: 11. CDR1 SGHAT and CDR2 FQNNGV come from the germline V gene. CDR3 region: CASSLGHGTSGGLGTDTQYF. The CDR3 region has the DNA TGTGCCAGCAGCTTAGGTCACGGGACTAGCGGGGGGCTAGGGACAGATACGCAGTATTTT.

This chain connects TRBV5-1 to TRBJ2-3; TRBD2 is a possible D gene (7 bases). Germline CDR1 reads SGHRS; CDR2 reads YFSETQ. The CDR3 is 13 amino acids. The ends were cut back, 7 bases at V and 2 bases at J, with 11 bases in the middle. The CDR3 loop reads CASWRGPTDTQYF. CDR3 nucleotide sequence: TGCGCCAGCTGGCGGGGGCCCACAGATACGCAGTATTTT.

A single count supports this clonotype. The chain employs TRBV5-5 and TRBJ2-1, with D hard to call. The CDR3 is 15 residues long. V was pared by 3 bases and J by 7 bases, with 17 bases between. The V gene's germline CDR1 is SGHKS and CDR2 YYEKEE (reference sequence). The CDR3 coding sequence is TGTGCCAGCAGCTCCCTCCAGGCCCCTGGGAATGAGCAGTTCTTC. Protein sequence: CASSSLQAPGNEQFF.

In its sample, this clonotype was seen a few times. This chain connects TRBV10-3 to TRBJ2-7, with D possibly TRBD1 on 6 matching bases. V lost 4 bases to trimming and J lost 0 bases, with 16 bases between them. Germline V CDR1 and CDR2: ENHRY, SYGVKD. The CDR3 is 16 residues long. Here the CDR3 DNA reads TGTGCCATCAGTGGTCGAGACAGGACGAGCTCCTACGAGCAGTACTTC. It encodes CAISGRDRTSSYEQYF.

V gene TRBV4-1 combines with J gene TRBJ2-6; D uncertain. The CDR3 spans 15 residues. Germline CDR1 is MGHRA and CDR2 is YSYEKL. V was trimmed by 1 base and J by 2 bases, leaving 6 bases between them. The CDR3 sequence: CASSQVGAGANVLTF. The DNA for the CDR3 is TGCGCCAGCAGCCAAGTTGGGGCTGGGGCCAACGTCCTGACTTTC.

A few counts support this clonotype. The chain employs TRBV4-1 and TRBJ2-1; D possibly corresponds to TRBD2 (6 bases). The germline CDR1 and CDR2 sequences are MGHRA and YSYEKL. CDR3 length: 19 residues. V was shortened by 1 base and J by 9 bases, with 28 bases between the two germline ends. CDR3 nucleotide sequence: TGCGCCAGCAGCCAAGGGGGGATCTTGCCGGGGACTCGCCGGAGTGAGCAGTTCTTC. It encodes CASSQGGILPGTRRSEQFF.

This clonotype turned up a few times. This chain uses TRBV27 with TRBJ1-2, with a possible D match to TRBD1 (5 bases). Germline V gene lookup returns CDR1 MNHEY and CDR2 SMNVEV (reference sequence). V was trimmed by 8 bases and J by 3 bases, leaving 16 bases between them. There are 14 residues in the CDR3. CDR3 loop: CASAGTRGYYGYTF. CDR3 coding DNA: TGTGCCAGCGCGGGGACCCGAGGCTACTATGGCTACACCTTC.

This clonotype is a singleton in its sample. The J gene is TRBJ2-7, the V gene TRBV18; 8 nucleotides align to TRBD2. Germline CDR1 KGHSH, CDR2 LQKENI. The CDR3 consists of 14 residues. V trimming: 3 bases; J trimming: 3 bases; junction bases outside the gene matches: 4. The CDR3 nucleotides are TGTGCCAGCTCACCCAGCGGGGGATACTACGAGCAGTACTTC. Translating gives CASSPSGGYYEQYF. The whole variable domain, remainder taken from reference TRBV18 and TRBJ2-7, is NAGVMQNPRHLVRRRGQEARLRCSPMKGHSHVYWYRQLPEEGLKFMVYLQKENIIDESGMPKERFSAEFPKEGPSILRIQQVVRGDSAAYFCASSPSGGYYEQYFGPGTRLTVT.

The gene calls are TRBV11-2 and TRBJ2-2; 8 nucleotides align to TRBD2. Germline values: CDR1 SGHAT, CDR2 FQNNGV. V shed 6 bases, J shed 4 bases, and the junction held 4 bases outside the gene matches. The CDR3 runs to 14 residues. The CDR3 protein is CASSRLASTGELFF. CDR3 nucleotides: TGTGCCAGCAGTAGACTAGCGAGCACCGGGGAGCTGTTTTTT.

The sample holds a few counts of this clonotype. V gene TRBV29-1 combines with J gene TRBJ2-5; possibly TRBD1 for D (6 bases). The CDR3 spans 13 residues. Trimming cost V 7 bases and J 1 base, with 13 bases left between them. Germline V lookup: CDR1 SQVTM, CDR2 ANQGSEA. CDR3 in amino acids: CSAGRQVQETQYF. CDR3 sequence (DNA): TGCAGCGCTGGACGACAGGTCCAAGAGACCCAGTACTTC.

This clonotype was seen more than once but under ten times. The rearrangement joins TRBV4-3 to TRBJ2-7; TRBD1 matches 9 bases. The CDR3 spans 14 residues. Germline-derived CDR1 and CDR2 are LGHNA and YSLEER. Germline trimming cut 6 bases from V and 0 bases from J; bases unmatched to any gene: 3. The CDR3 nucleotides read TGCGCCAGCAGGACAGGGGGTACCTCCTACGAGCAGTACTTC. Encoded protein: CASRTGGTSYEQYF.

V gene TRBV7-9 combines with J gene TRBJ2-7, with 7 bases fitting TRBD1. This CDR3 region has 12 residues. Trimming cost V 6 bases and J 13 bases; bases outside gene matches: 12. The germline CDR1 and CDR2 sequences are SEHNR and FQNEAQ (reference sequence). The CDR3 region has the DNA TGTGCCAGCAGGTCTACCTTGGGACAGCCTTACTTC. Amino acid sequence: CASRSTLGQPYF.

This chain connects TRBV21-1 to TRBJ1-4; the DNA was not compared with TRBD1, the D call given in the table. TRBV21-1 is recorded as a pseudogene. The CDR3 spans 14 residues. The CDR3 region is CASIPGPGVEKLFF. CDR3 in DNA: TGTGCCAGCATTCCCGGGCCCGGGGTCGAAAAACTGTTTTTT.

This clonotype was recorded only once. V and J are TRBV11-2 and TRBJ2-5; perhaps D is TRBD1 or TRBD2 (5 bases each). Germline V lookup: CDR1 SGHAT, CDR2 FQNNGV. The V end was cut by 3 bases, the J end by 7 bases, with 15 bases between. The CDR3 loop spans 14 amino acids. CDR3 region: CASSFRDPPWTQYF. CDR3 DNA: TGTGCCAGCAGCTTCCGGGACCCTCCCTGGACCCAGTACTTC.

This clonotype has just a few counts. The chain couples TRBV7-9 to TRBJ2-2; 8 bases map to TRBD2. Germline V gives CDR1 SEHNR, CDR2 FQNEAQ (reference sequence). The J segment lost 5 bases and the V segment lost 4 bases, leaving 12 bases of the junction unmatched. This CDR3 spans 17 amino acids. CDR3 coding DNA: TGTGCCAGCAGCTCGAAAGGGGCTAGCGGGCCTACCGGGGAGCTGTTTTTT. Residues: CASSSKGASGPTGELFF.

The chain combines TRBV28 with TRBJ2-3, with D unresolved. Germline V gene data show CDR1 as MDHEN and CDR2 as SYDVKM. Trimming removed 1 base from V and 5 bases from J, with 4 bases in between. The CDR3 runs 12 residues. The CDR3 spells CASSLYGDTQYF. The CDR3 DNA reads TGTGCCAGCAGTTTATATGGAGATACGCAGTATTTT.

The sample holds a few counts of this clonotype. The chain joins TRBV12-3 or TRBV12-4 to TRBJ2-5; 7 bases map to TRBD1. The CDR3 is 14 amino acids. Trimming took 5 bases from V and 1 from J; bases not matched to a gene: 4. CDR3: CASSGQVFQETQYF. The CDR3 DNA reads TGTGCCAGCAGTGGACAGGTTTTCCAAGAGACCCAGTACTTC.

V is TRBV10-3 and J is TRBJ2-7; D is perhaps TRBD2 (5 bases). V was cut by 0 bases and J by 8 bases, with 8 bases left in between. Germline assignment: CDR1 ENHRY and CDR2 SYGVKD. The CDR3 is made up of 12 amino acids. The CDR3 coding sequence is TGTGCCATCAGTGAGTCGTCGGGAAAGCAGTACTTC. Amino acid sequence: CAISESSGKQYF.

There are a few counts of this clonotype. V is TRBV4-1 and J is TRBJ2-7, with D uncertain. Trimming took off 4 bases at V and 3 bases at J, with 10 bases between the two ends. The germline gives CDR1 MGHRA, CDR2 YSYEKL. This CDR3 spans 13 amino acids. CDR3 in DNA: TGCGCCAGCAGCCTCTCGGCGAACTACGAGCAGTACTTC. Translating it yields CASSLSANYEQYF.